What follows describes a single TCR beta chain. The data were obtained in a study of control samples from healthy donors and cancer patients. Germline V gives CDR1 SNHLY, CDR2 FYNNEI. V dropped 3 bases and J dropped 2 bases, with 7 bases sitting between them. CDR3 size: 13 residues. The table came from immunoSEQ multiplex PCR; TCRdb's copy has only in-frame clones and leaves some out. The repertoire holds about 150,000 clones, with over 85% as singletons. The sample taken for sequencing was blood. This sequence originates from a man in his forties in good health. The chain joins TRBV2 to TRBJ2-5; D gene unclear. CDR3 sequence reads: CASSDGQQETQYF. The CDR3 region has the DNA TGTGCCAGCAGTGACGGGCAGCAAGAGACCCAGTACTTC.